This TCR beta chain is from a study of OX40 agonist ivuxolimab in advanced cancers. The junction had 8 bases not matched to a gene; V was cut back by 2 bases and J by 3 bases. The CDR3 has 17 amino acids. Germline loops: CDR1 MGHRA, CDR2 YSYEKL. Profiling relied on immunoSEQ multiplex PCR, and the TCRdb table lists in-frame clones only, not all of them. The data contain about 37,000 clones, about 90% of them singletons. The chain recombines TRBV4-1 with TRBJ2-2; 8 bases align to TRBD2. The source is an adult with an advanced solid tumor such as melanoma, head and neck, liver or kidney cancer. The sequences come from CD4+ or CD8+ T cells sorted from blood, collected in a trial of the OX40 agonist ivuxolimab. CDR3 DNA sequence: TGCGCCAGCAGCCAAAGAAACGGGGGGGCCCACACCGGGGAGCTGTTTTTT. This encodes CASSQRNGGAHTGELFF.